One sample yielded the 22 T cell receptor beta chains listed below, sequenced in a study of shared clonotypes between healthy human individuals. Generated by immunoSEQ multiplex PCR, the TCRdb table keeps only in-frame clones and is missing some. The sample has approximately 1.5 million clones, just under 99% seen once. Sequenced sample: naive CD4+ T cells sorted from blood. Subset reported: CD45RA+ positively selected. The receptors here all came from a man younger than 40 in good health.

The rearrangement uses TRBV5-1 and TRBJ1-1; D gene ambiguous. The germline V gene has CDR1 SGHRS and CDR2 YFSETQ. The CDR3 has 17 amino acids. The germline V and J ends were trimmed by 1 base and 1 base, with 17 bases remaining between them. This CDR3 reads CASSLRQLSDWNTEAFF. The CDR3, as DNA: TGCGCCAGCAGCTTGCGGCAGCTCTCCGATTGGAACACTGAAGCTTTCTTT.

The rearrangement uses TRBV19 and TRBJ2-7; 8 bases agree with TRBD1. Germline lookup yields CDR1 LNHDA and CDR2 SQIVND (reference sequence). The CDR3 is 14 residues long. The ends lost 7 bases at V and 6 bases at J; junction bases unmatched: 11. In DNA, the CDR3 is TGTGCCAGTATGGCACGACAGGGGTACGGCGAGCAGTACTTC. As protein: CASMARQGYGEQYF.

The chain combines TRBV2 with TRBJ2-1; 9 positions match TRBD2. V lost 5 bases, J lost 7 bases, and 12 bases stayed unmatched. This CDR3 spans 16 amino acids. Germline lookup yields CDR1 SNHLY and CDR2 FYNNEI. CDR3 DNA sequence: TGTGCCAGCAGTCCTATGGGCGGGAGGGCCCGGAATGAGCAGTTCTTC. It translates to CASSPMGGRARNEQFF.

The chain recombines TRBV4-1 with TRBJ2-1; D is unresolved. Deletions cut 6 bases from V and 7 bases from J, with 13 bases between. The CDR3 runs to 13 residues. Germline V lookup: CDR1 MGHRA, CDR2 YSYEKL. The DNA of the CDR3 is TGCGCCAGCAGTCCGTCAACCCCGAATGAGCAGTTCTTC. It yields the protein CASSPSTPNEQFF.

The rearrangement joins TRBV19 to TRBJ1-5; no definite D call. The V and J ends lost 6 bases and 7 bases respectively, with 16 bases between them. The CDR3 sequence is 14 residues long. Germline V gene lookup returns CDR1 LNHDA and CDR2 SQIVND (reference sequence). The CDR3 DNA is TGTGCCAGTAGCCCGGGAAAGGATCTCCAGCCCCAGCATTTT. Translating gives CASSPGKDLQPQHF.

V gene TRBV27 combines with J gene TRBJ2-3, with D perhaps given as TRBD1 or TRBD2 (6 bases each). Trimming pared 6 bases from V and 4 bases from J, leaving 14 bases between. Germline V CDR1 and CDR2: MNHEY, SMNVEV (reference sequence). The CDR3 has 14 amino acids. The DNA for the CDR3 is TGTGCCAGCAGGACCTGGGGGGCCGCAGATACGCAGTATTTT. The encoded protein is CASRTWGAADTQYF.

This chain joins TRBV15 and TRBJ2-1, with TRBD2 identical over 8 bases. V lost 3 bases, J lost 14 bases, and 9 bases stayed unmatched. The CDR3 totals 13 residues. Germline V gene data show CDR1 as LNHNV and CDR2 as YYDKDF (reference sequence). The CDR3 loop is CATSSSGGVREFF. The CDR3 DNA is TGTGCCACCAGCAGCTCCGGGGGGGTACGTGAGTTCTTC.

The rearrangement links TRBV6-5 to TRBJ2-7; a possible D gene is TRBD1 (5 bases). CDR3 length equals 14 residues. With 5 bases removed from V and 3 bases from J, the gap between germline ends came to 14 bases. Germline lookup yields CDR1 MNHEY and CDR2 SVGAGI. The CDR3: CASSHLGVDYEQYF. In DNA, the CDR3 is TGTGCCAGCAGTCATTTAGGGGTAGACTACGAGCAGTACTTC.

The chain is built from TRBV7-9 and TRBJ1-5; D remains ambiguous. V was shortened by 4 bases and J by 5 bases, with 9 bases between the two germline ends. Looked up from germline, CDR1 is SEHNR and CDR2 is FQNEAQ (reference sequence). The CDR3 is 13 residues long. The CDR3 DNA is TGTGCCAGCAGCTCATGGGTAGATCAGCCCCAGCATTTT. It is translated as CASSSWVDQPQHF.

V is TRBV28 and J is TRBJ1-1; D might be TRBD1 (6 bases). CDR3 length: 14 amino acids. Trimming pared 6 bases from V and 3 bases from J, leaving 14 bases between. CDR1 is MDHEN, CDR2 SYDVKM, per germline. The CDR3: CASRNGGEDTEAFF. DNA for the CDR3: TGTGCCAGCAGAAACGGGGGCGAGGACACTGAAGCTTTCTTT.

The rearrangement links TRBV28 to TRBJ1-5; D gene ambiguous. There are 15 residues in the CDR3. The V and J ends lost 5 bases and 1 base respectively, with 12 bases between them. Per germline, CDR1 MDHEN and CDR2 SYDVKM. The CDR3 loop is CASSLYRSSNQPQHF. CDR3 sequence (DNA): TGTGCCAGCAGTCTCTACCGATCGAGCAATCAGCCCCAGCATTTT.

With respect to this clone: The sample has other DNA sequences that encode this CDR3 too. The rearrangement joins TRBV29-1 to TRBJ1-1, with D perhaps matching TRBD1 (6 bases). The germline V gene encodes CDR1 SQVTM and CDR2 ANQGSEA. V was shortened by 7 bases and J by 0 bases, with 9 bases between the two germline ends. The CDR3 spans 12 residues. The CDR3 region is CSAGQLNTEAFF. Written as DNA, the CDR3 is TGCAGCGCCGGACAGTTGAACACTGAAGCTTTCTTT.

The chain employs TRBV5-4 and TRBJ2-3; D is tentatively TRBD1 or TRBD2 (5 bases each). There are 16 residues in the CDR3. V was pared by 0 bases and J by 1 base, with 12 bases between. Germline V gene data show CDR1 as SGHNT and CDR2 as YYREEE (reference sequence). This CDR3 is CASSLVLRGGTDTQYF. The DNA for the CDR3 is TGTGCCAGCAGCTTGGTCCTGAGAGGGGGCACAGATACGCAGTATTTT.

This chain joins TRBV6-1 and TRBJ2-7, with 12 bases fitting TRBD2. The germline CDR1 and CDR2 sequences are MNHNS and SASEGT. The CDR3 is 16 amino acids. Losses at the gene ends were 0 bases for V and 8 bases for J; bases not matched to a gene: 8. In DNA, the CDR3 is TGTGCCAGCAGTGAAGCGGGGACTAGCGGGTGGTCGCAGCAGTACTTC. It is translated as CASSEAGTSGWSQQYF.

This clone appeared a single time. The chain employs TRBV5-3 and TRBJ2-7; 9 bases map to TRBD1. TRBV5-3 counts as an open reading frame of uncertain function. The CDR3 loop spans 15 amino acids. Unmatched junction bases numbered 8, after V lost 4 bases and J lost 3 bases. As DNA, the CDR3 is TGTGCCAGAAGCCAGGGACAGGGTCCTATCTACGAGCAGTACTTC. Protein product: CARSQGQGPIYEQYF.

In DNA form, the CDR3 reads TGCAGCGCCAAACAGGGTGGCTATGGCTACACCTTC. It encodes CSAKQGGYGYTF. The chain combines TRBV29-1 with TRBJ1-2; D is perhaps TRBD1 (6 bases). This CDR3 has 12 amino acids. Germline-derived CDR1 and CDR2 are SQVTM and ANQGSEA. The ends were cut back, 7 bases at V and 4 bases at J, with 13 bases in the middle.

The chain employs TRBV28 and TRBJ1-5; D might be TRBD1 (6 bases). The V gene's germline CDR1 is MDHEN and CDR2 SYDVKM. The CDR3 covers 15 residues. Trimming took off 6 bases at V and 4 bases at J, with 16 bases between the two ends. This CDR3 reads CASSRYRDGNQPQHF. DNA for the CDR3: TGTGCCAGCAGCCGATACAGGGACGGGAATCAGCCCCAGCATTTT. Supplemented by reference TRBV28 and TRBJ1-5, the full variable domain reads DVKVTQSSRYLVKRTGEKVFLECVQDMDHENMFWYRQDPGLGLRLIYFSYDVKMKEKGDIPEGYSVSREKKERFSLILESASTNQTSMYLCASSRYRDGNQPQHFGDGTRLSIL.

In its sample, this clone was seen once. The rearrangement uses TRBV4-3 and TRBJ2-3; tentatively, D is TRBD2 (7 bases). The CDR3 sequence is 18 residues long. Trimming removed 4 bases at V and 4 bases at J, with 24 bases between. In germline, CDR1 is LGHNA, CDR2 YSLEER. Here the CDR3 reads CASSRGVGAGASADTQYF. The CDR3, as DNA: TGCGCCAGCAGCCGAGGCGTGGGGGCGGGAGCCTCGGCAGATACGCAGTATTTT.

CDR3 in amino acids: CASSIRTSGSYNEQFF. CDR3 coding DNA: TGTGCCAGCAGCATACGGACTAGCGGGAGCTACAATGAGCAGTTCTTC. The V and J genes are TRBV7-6 and TRBJ2-1; TRBD2 aligns across 13 bases. The CDR3 totals 16 residues. Germline trimming cut 5 bases from V and 3 bases from J; bases unmatched to any gene: 4. Germline lookup yields CDR1 SGHVS and CDR2 FNYEAQ.

This sequence joins TRBV27 and TRBJ2-1, with D possibly being TRBD1 or TRBD2 (5 bases each). The CDR3 sequence is 14 residues long. Trimming left V 0 bases short and J 5 bases short, with 8 bases between. CDR1 and CDR2 from the germline V gene are MNHEY and SMNVEV (reference sequence). This CDR3 reads CASSLSRGNNEQFF. The CDR3 coding sequence is TGTGCCAGCAGTTTATCCCGGGGCAACAATGAGCAGTTCTTC.

The rearrangement uses TRBV10-3 and TRBJ2-5, with D possibly being TRBD2 (5 bases). V lost 8 bases and J 5 bases, leaving 21 bases between the germline ends. The CDR3 length is 15 residues. Germline V CDR1 and CDR2: ENHRY, SYGVKD. Written as DNA, the CDR3 is TGTGCCATCCGACTAAGTTCTTCAGACACGGAGACCCAGTACTTC. Protein product: CAIRLSSSDTETQYF.

The chain carries TRBV28 and TRBJ2-3; D is perhaps TRBD1 or TRBD2 (6 bases each). V was cut by 7 bases and J by 0 bases, with 11 bases left in between. CDR1 and CDR2 from the germline V gene are MDHEN and SYDVKM. The CDR3 is made up of 14 amino acids. The CDR3 sequence: CASKWGASTDTQYF. The CDR3 DNA reads TGTGCCAGCAAGTGGGGGGCTAGCACAGATACGCAGTATTTT.